Following are 9 T cell receptor beta chains from one sample sequenced in a study of T cell repertoires in cytomegalovirus infection. TCRdb reanalysed the reads using MiXCR and keeps one entry per CDR3 protein. There are about 920,000 distinct CDR3 sequences in the sample; 31% occur only once, and around 15% lies in the top ten. No antigen has been assigned to these receptors. The sequences come from cultured CD8+ T cells from PBMCs, collected from culture after CMV antigen stimulation. Receptors originate from a human donor in good health (CMV status not recorded). Some clones in this sample may be carry-over from other donors' samples.

The chain links TRBV6-6 to TRBJ2-3; 9 bases are a match to TRBD1. Per germline, CDR1 MNHNY and CDR2 SVGAGI (reference sequence). The V gene end was trimmed by 5 bases and the J gene end by 4 bases; junction bases not matched to a gene: 13. The CDR3 consists of 17 residues. Written as DNA, the CDR3 is TGTGCCAGCAGTGATCGCCGCCGGGACAGGGTACCAGATACGCAGTATTTT. Its protein product is CASSDRRRDRVPDTQYF.

This clonotype was found once. The chain joins TRBV12-3 or TRBV12-4 to TRBJ1-2, with D uncertain. CDR3 length: 13 amino acids. Between the trimmed V and J ends, which lost 6 bases and 8 bases, there was a span of 16 bases. The CDR3 spells CASSPPGRTGYTF. The CDR3 DNA sequence: TGTGCCAGCAGCCCTCCCGGACGAACCGGCTACACCTTC.

On this clonotype itself: At one end the junction does not follow the germline gene, possibly because of a read error. For the CDR3, the DNA is TGTGTCACCAGTAGAGGAAATCAGCCCCAGCATTTT. It translates to CVTSRGNQPQHF. J is TRBJ1-5 and V is TRBV24-1; D gene unclear. This CDR3 contains 12 residues. Germline assignment: CDR1 KGHDR and CDR2 SFDVKD.

The V and J genes are TRBV6-2 or TRBV6-3 and TRBJ2-7; a weak D match, TRBD1 (6 bases). The CDR3 has 14 amino acids. Germline V gene sequence: CDR1 MNHEY, CDR2 SVGEGT. V lost 8 bases to trimming and J lost 6 bases, with 20 bases between them. The CDR3 protein is CASASYREATEQYF. CDR3 coding DNA: TGTGCCAGCGCCTCTTACAGGGAAGCGACCGAGCAGTACTTC.

This clonotype has more than one count but fewer than ten. This chain links TRBV7-2 with TRBJ2-7; D unresolved. The V gene lost 0 bases and the J gene lost 2 bases, with 8 bases spanning the gap. This CDR3 is built from 14 residues. CDR1 and CDR2 (germline): SGHTA, FQGNSA. This CDR3 is CASSLAHSAYEQYV. The CDR3, as DNA: TGTGCCAGCAGCTTAGCGCACAGTGCCTACGAGCAGTACGTC.

This clonotype was picked up a small number of times. This chain joins TRBV7-9 and TRBJ2-3, with 10 bases identical to TRBD2. The CDR3 contains 19 residues. CDR1 is SEHNR and CDR2 is FQNEAQ in the germline V gene (reference sequence). Trimming took 4 bases from V and 4 from J; bases not matched to a gene: 17. Here the CDR3 DNA reads TGTGCCAGCAGCTCCGACTTTCCAGAACTAGCGGGGAGCCCAGATACGCAGTATTTT. It translates to CASSSDFPELAGSPDTQYF. Complete variable domain (other parts from reference TRBV7-9 and TRBJ2-3): DTGVSQNPRHKITKRGQNVTFRCDPISEHNRLYWYRQTLGQGPEFLTYFQNEAQLEKSRLLSDRFSAERPKGSFSTLEIQRTEQGDSAMYLCASSSDFPELAGSPDTQYFGPGTRLTVL.

This clonotype was seen a handful of times. The chain carries TRBV19 and TRBJ1-4; possibly TRBD1 for D (5 bases). This CDR3 comprises 15 residues. The V gene lost 5 bases and the J gene lost 5 bases, with 15 bases spanning the gap. Germline lookup yields CDR1 LNHDA and CDR2 SQIVND (reference sequence). The CDR3 reads CASSSLTAINEKLFF. CDR3 DNA sequence: TGTGCCAGTAGTTCCCTGACAGCTATAAATGAAAAACTGTTTTTT.

This clonotype has ten or more counts. The chain employs TRBV11-1 and TRBJ2-1, with TRBD2 as a possible D gene (6 bases). The CDR3 totals 14 residues. In germline, CDR1 is SGHAT, CDR2 FQDESV (reference sequence). Trimming removed 5 bases from V and 4 bases from J, with 12 bases in between. The CDR3 DNA follows: TGTGCCAGCAGCATGTGGGGAGGTTACAATGAGCAGTTCTTC. This translates into CASSMWGGYNEQFF.

This rearrangement joins TRBV2 to TRBJ2-2, with a tentative D call TRBD1 (6 bases). The CDR3 extends over 12 amino acids. V gave up 8 bases and J gave up 4 bases, with 8 bases separating them. Germline assignment: CDR1 SNHLY and CDR2 FYNNEI. CDR3 amino acids: CASGTFTGELFF. The CDR3 DNA sequence: TGTGCCAGCGGGACATTCACCGGGGAGCTGTTTTTT. Complete variable domain (other parts from reference TRBV2 and TRBJ2-2): EPEVTQTPSHQVTQMGQEVILRCVPISNHLYFYWYRQILGQKVEFLVSFYNNEISEKSEIFDDQFSVERPDGSNFTLKIRSTKLEDSAMYFCASGTFTGELFFGEGSRLTVL.